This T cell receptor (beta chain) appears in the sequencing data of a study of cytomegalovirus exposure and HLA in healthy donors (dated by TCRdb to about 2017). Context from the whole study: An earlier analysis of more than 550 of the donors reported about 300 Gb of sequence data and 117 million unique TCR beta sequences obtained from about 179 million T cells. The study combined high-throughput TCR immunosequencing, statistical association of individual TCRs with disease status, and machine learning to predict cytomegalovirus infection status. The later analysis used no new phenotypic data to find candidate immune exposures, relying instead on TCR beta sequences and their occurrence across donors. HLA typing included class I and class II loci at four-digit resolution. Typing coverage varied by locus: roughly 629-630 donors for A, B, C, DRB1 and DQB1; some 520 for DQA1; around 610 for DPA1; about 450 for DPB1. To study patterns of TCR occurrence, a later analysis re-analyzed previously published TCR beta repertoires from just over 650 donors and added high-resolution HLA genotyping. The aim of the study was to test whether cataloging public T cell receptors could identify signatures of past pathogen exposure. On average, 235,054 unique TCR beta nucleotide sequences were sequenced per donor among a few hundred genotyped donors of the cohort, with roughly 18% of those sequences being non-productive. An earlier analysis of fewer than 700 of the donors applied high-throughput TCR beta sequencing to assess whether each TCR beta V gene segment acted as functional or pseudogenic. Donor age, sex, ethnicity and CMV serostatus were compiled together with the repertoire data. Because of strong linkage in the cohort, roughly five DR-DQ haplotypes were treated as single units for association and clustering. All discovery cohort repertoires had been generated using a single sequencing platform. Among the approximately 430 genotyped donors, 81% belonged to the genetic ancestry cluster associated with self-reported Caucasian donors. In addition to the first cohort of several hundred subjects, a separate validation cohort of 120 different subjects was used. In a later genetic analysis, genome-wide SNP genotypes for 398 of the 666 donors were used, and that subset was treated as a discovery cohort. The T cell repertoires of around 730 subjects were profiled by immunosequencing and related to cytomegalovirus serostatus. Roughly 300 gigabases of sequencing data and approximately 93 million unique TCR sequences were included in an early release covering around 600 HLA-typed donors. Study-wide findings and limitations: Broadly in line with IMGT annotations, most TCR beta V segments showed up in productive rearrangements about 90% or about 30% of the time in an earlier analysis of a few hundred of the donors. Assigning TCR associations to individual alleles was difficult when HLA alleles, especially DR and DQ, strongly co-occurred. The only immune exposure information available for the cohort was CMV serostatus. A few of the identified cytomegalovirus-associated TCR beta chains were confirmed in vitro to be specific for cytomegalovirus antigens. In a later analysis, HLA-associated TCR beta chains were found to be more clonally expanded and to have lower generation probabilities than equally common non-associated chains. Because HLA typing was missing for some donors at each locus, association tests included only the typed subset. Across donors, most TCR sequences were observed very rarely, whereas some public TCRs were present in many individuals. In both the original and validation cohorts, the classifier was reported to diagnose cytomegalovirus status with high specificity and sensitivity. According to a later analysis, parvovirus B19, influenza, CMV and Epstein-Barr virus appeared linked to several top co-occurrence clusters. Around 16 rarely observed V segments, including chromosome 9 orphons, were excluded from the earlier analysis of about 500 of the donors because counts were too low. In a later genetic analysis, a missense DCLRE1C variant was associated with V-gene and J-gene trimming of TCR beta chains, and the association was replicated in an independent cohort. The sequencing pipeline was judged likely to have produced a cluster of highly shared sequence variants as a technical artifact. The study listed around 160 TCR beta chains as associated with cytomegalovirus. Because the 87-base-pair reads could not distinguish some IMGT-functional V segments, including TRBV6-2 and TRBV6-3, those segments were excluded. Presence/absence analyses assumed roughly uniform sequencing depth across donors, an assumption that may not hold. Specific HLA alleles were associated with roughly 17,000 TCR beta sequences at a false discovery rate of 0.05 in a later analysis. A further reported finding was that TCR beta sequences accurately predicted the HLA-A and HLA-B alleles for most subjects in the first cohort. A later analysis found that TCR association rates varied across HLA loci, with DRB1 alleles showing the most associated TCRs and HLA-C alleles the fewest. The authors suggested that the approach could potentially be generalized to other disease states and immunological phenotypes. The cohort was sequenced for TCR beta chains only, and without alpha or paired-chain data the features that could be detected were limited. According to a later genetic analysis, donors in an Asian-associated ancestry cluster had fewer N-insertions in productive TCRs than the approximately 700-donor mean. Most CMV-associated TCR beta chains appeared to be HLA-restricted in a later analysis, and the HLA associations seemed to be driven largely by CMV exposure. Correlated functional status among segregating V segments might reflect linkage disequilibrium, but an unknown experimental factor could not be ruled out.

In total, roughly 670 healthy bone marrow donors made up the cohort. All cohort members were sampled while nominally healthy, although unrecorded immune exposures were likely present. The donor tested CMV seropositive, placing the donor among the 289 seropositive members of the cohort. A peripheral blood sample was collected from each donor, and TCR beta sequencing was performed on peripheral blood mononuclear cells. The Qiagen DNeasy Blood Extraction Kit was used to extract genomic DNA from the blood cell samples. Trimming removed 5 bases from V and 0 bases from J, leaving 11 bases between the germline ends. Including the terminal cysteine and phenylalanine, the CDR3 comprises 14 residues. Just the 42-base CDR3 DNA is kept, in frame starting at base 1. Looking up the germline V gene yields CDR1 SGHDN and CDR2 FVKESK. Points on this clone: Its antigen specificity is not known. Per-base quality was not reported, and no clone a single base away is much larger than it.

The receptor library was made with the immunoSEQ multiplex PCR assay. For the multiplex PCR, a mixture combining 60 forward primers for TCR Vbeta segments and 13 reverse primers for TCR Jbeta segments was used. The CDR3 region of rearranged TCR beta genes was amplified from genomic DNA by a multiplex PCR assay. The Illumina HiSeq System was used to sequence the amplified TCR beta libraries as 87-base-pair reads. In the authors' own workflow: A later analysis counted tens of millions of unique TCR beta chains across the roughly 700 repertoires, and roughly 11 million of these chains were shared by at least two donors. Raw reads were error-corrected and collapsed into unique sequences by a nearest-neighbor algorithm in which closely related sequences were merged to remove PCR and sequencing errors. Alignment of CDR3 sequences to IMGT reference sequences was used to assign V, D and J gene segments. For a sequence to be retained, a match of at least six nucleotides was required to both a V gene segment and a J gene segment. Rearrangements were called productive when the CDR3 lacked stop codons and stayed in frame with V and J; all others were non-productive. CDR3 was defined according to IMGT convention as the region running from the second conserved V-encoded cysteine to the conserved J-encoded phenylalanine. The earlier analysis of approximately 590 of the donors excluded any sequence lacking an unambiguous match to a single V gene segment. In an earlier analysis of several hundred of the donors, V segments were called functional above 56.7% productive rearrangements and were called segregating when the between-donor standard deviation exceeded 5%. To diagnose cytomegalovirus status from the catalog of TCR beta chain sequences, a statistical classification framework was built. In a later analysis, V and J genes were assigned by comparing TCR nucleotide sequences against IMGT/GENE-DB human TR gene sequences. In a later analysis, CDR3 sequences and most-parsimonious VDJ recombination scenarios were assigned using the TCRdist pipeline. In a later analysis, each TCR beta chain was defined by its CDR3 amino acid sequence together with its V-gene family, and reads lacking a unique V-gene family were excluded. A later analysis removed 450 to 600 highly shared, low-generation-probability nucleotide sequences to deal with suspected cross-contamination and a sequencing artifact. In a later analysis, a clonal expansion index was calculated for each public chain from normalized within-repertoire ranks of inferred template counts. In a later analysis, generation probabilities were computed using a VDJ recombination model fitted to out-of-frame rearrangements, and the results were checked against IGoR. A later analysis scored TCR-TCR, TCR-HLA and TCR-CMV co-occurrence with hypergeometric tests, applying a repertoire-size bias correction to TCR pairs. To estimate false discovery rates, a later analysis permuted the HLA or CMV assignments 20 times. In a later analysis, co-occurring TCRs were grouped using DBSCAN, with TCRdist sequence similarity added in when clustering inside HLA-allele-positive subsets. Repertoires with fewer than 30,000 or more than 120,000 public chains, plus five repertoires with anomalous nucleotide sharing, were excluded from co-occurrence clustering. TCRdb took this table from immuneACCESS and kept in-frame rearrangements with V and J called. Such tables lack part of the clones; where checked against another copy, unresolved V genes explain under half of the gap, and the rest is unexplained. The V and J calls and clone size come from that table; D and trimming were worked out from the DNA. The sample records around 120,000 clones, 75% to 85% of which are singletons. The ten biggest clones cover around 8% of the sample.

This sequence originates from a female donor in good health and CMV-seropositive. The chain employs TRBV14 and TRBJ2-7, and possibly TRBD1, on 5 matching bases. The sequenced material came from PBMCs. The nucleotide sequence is TGTGCCAGCAGCGTAGGGGCCATCTCCTACGAGCAGTACTTC. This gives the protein CASSVGAISYEQYF.